This record looks at one TCR beta chain sequence and its context. Repertoires were generated with immunoSEQ multiplex PCR, while TCRdb's copy carries only in-frame clones and drops some. The data contain around 75,000 clones, almost 90% of them singletons. This sample is part of a study of OX40 agonist ivuxolimab in advanced cancers. Across the study: Of the participants, under 50% had some prior anti-PD-1, anti-PD-L1 or anti-CTLA-4 therapy, which was allowed.

This CDR3 region has 15 residues. Germline V lookup: CDR1 MGHRA, CDR2 YSYEKL. Trimming cost V 0 bases and J 12 bases, with 17 bases left between them. This TCR was recovered from an adult with an advanced solid tumor such as melanoma, head and neck, liver or kidney cancer. The starting material was CD4+ or CD8+ T cells sorted from blood, obtained in a trial of the OX40 agonist ivuxolimab. The rearrangement uses TRBV4-1 and TRBJ1-4; possible D gene TRBD1, 6 bases. The CDR3 region has the DNA TGCGCCAGCAGCCAAGACCCCGCAGGGGTGAGGGAACTGTTTTTT. Its translation is CASSQDPAGVRELFF.